Listed below are T cell receptor beta chains from one sample, sequenced in a study of beta chain features in type 1 diabetes. Assay: immunoSEQ multiplex PCR; the TCRdb copy retains only in-frame clones and omits some. The table has roughly 180,000 clones, over 6% seen once; the top ten hold about 0.5%. Sequencing input: central memory CD4+ T cells from blood. The receptors come from a man aged 18 to 29 with type 1 diabetes. CDR3s include the opening cysteine and the closing phenylalanine or tryptophan. The D gene is left open where the match is weak. Expanded clones are given a class, and other clones once, few, many or no size at all.

size,V,D,J,DNA,CDR3
many,TRBV5-1,.,TRBJ2-2,TGCGCCAGCAGCTTGGGCCTTTTAGGAGGCACCGGGGAGCTGTTTTTT,CASSLGLLGGTGELFF
.,TRBV10-3,TRBD2,TRBJ2-3,TGTGCCATCAGGATTACCGGGACTAGTAACACGCAGTATTTT,CAIRITGTSNTQYF
.,TRBV11-3,.,TRBJ2-2,TGTGCCAGCAGCCCAAATACCGGGGAGCTGTTTTTT,CASSPNTGELFF
few,TRBV18,.,TRBJ2-5,TGTGCCAGCTCCCCCGCCGGGGGAGCTCAAGAGACCCAGTACTTC,CASSPAGGAQETQYF
.,TRBV6-1,TRBD2,TRBJ2-7,TGTGCCAGCAGTTCAACTAGCGTCGAGCAGTACTTC,CASSSTSVEQYF
few,TRBV5-3,.,TRBJ1-2,TGTGCCAGGCCGCCGGGACAACCGATTGCCTATGGCTACACCTTC,CARPPGQPIAYGYTF
.,TRBV11-3,.,TRBJ1-1,TGTGCCAGCAGCTTAGATTCAGGGGACACTGAAGCTTTCTTT,CASSLDSGDTEAFF
few,TRBV2,TRBD1,TRBJ1-5,TGTGCCAGCAGTGAAGGACAGGGGGCGCGAGTCCAGCATTTT,CASSEGQGARVQHF
.,TRBV30,TRBD1,TRBJ1-3,TGTGCCTGGGGAATCGGACAGGGAGGAAACACCATATATTTT,CAWGIGQGGNTIYF
few,TRBV2,.,TRBJ2-1,TGTGCCAGCAGACCGAGCGCGCTGCTTACCAATGAGCAGTTCTTC,CASRPSALLTNEQFF
few,TRBV18,.,TRBJ2-3,TGTGCCAGCCTCACAGATCGCACAGATACGCAGTATTTT,CASLTDRTDTQYF
few,TRBV5-1,TRBD2,TRBJ2-7,TGCGCCAGCAGCTCGGCCGGGACTAGCGGGGCCCGCTCCTACGAGCAGTACTTC,CASSSAGTSGARSYEQYF
few,TRBV28,TRBD2,TRBJ2-7,TGTGCCAGCAGACGATCGAGTTGGGGAGGGTACGAGCAGTACTTC,CASRRSSWGGYEQYF
few,TRBV6-6,.,TRBJ2-3,TGTGCCAGCAGGGGCCAGCACACAGATACGCAGTATTTT,CASRGQHTDTQYF
few,TRBV5-1,.,TRBJ2-3,TGCGCCAGCAGCCCACGGGTCAGAGGCACAGATACGCAGTATTTT,CASSPRVRGTDTQYF
.,TRBV5-4,TRBD1,TRBJ2-5,TGTGCCAGCAGCTCCAGACAGGGGATTGAGACCCAGTACTTC,CASSSRQGIETQYF
many,TRBV5-4,.,TRBJ2-5,TGTGCCAGCAGCTTGGAACCCCTAGCTTCGGAGACCCAGTACTTC,CASSLEPLASETQYF
few,TRBV7-2,.,TRBJ2-7,TGTGCCAGCAGCTTAGCCGGGGGAAGCCCCGTATCCTACGAGCAGTACTTC,CASSLAGGSPVSYEQYF
few,TRBV28,.,TRBJ2-5,TGTGCCAGCAGTTTGATTGCGGAAGAGACCCAGTACTTC,CASSLIAEETQYF
.,TRBV15,TRBD1,TRBJ2-4,TGTGCCACCAGCAGAGGGACAGGGATCGGACTAGCCAAAAACATTCAGTACTTC,CATSRGTGIGLAKNIQYF
.,TRBV27,.,TRBJ2-4,TGTGCCAGCAGTACCTGGGACACCAACATTCAGTACTTC,CASSTWDTNIQYF
.,TRBV2,TRBD2,TRBJ2-1,TGTGCCAGCAGGCCGGGACTAGCGTACAATGAGCAGTTCTTC,CASRPGLAYNEQFF
few,TRBV7-9,.,TRBJ1-6,TGTGCCAGCAGCTTAGACCTCCGGGGGGCCTCACCCCTCCACTTT,CASSLDLRGASPLHF
.,TRBV4-1,.,TRBJ1-2,TGCGCCAGCAGCCAAGCCGGCAGGGCGGACTATGGCTACACCTTC,CASSQAGRADYGYTF
few,TRBV5-6,TRBD2,TRBJ2-5,TGTGCCAGCAGCTTGCGGGGGGGCTGGGAGACCCAGTACTTC,CASSLRGGWETQYF
.,TRBV5-1,.,TRBJ2-5,TGCGCCAGCAGTTTGTCAAATCCAGGGAGGGAGACCCAGTACTTC,CASSLSNPGRETQYF
few,TRBV7-8,TRBD1,TRBJ1-5,TGTGCCAGCAGCTTAGAAGGGACAGGGGGCATAGGCCAGCATTTT,CASSLEGTGGIGQHF
few,TRBV7-8,TRBD2,TRBJ2-1,TGTGCCAGCAGCCCCAGCGGGAGGACTGAGCAGTTCTTC,CASSPSGRTEQFF
many,TRBV30,.,TRBJ1-5,TGTGCCTGGAGTTCACAGGGTTGGAATCAGCCCCAGCATTTT,CAWSSQGWNQPQHF
few,TRBV7-2,TRBD1,TRBJ2-2,TGTGCCAGCAGCTTAGGACAGGGTTCGAGCGGGGAGCTGTTTTTT,CASSLGQGSSGELFF
few,TRBV28,TRBD2,TRBJ2-1,TGTGCCAGCAGTTTACGAGGGCTAGCGGGGATCAATGAGCAGTTCTTC,CASSLRGLAGINEQFF
many,TRBV15,TRBD1,TRBJ2-6,TGTGCCACCAGCAGAGGGGACAGGGGTTTATCTGGGGCCAACGTCCTGACTTTC,CATSRGDRGLSGANVLTF
few,TRBV5-1,.,TRBJ2-5,TGCGCCAGCAGCCTGGACAAAGAGACCCAGTACTTC,CASSLDKETQYF
.,TRBV18,.,TRBJ1-2,TGTGCCAGCTCACCACAGGGGCCCCCCGGGTATGGCTACACCTTC,CASSPQGPPGYGYTF
few,TRBV19,.,TRBJ1-1,TGTGCCAGTAGTCCGTATACAGGATCGAACACTGAAGCTTTCTTT,CASSPYTGSNTEAFF
few,TRBV4-2,TRBD1,TRBJ2-7,TGTGCCAGCAGCCATACATGGTCAGGGGGTCTACCCTACGAGCAGTACTTC,CASSHTWSGGLPYEQYF
few,TRBV2,.,TRBJ2-3,TGTGCCAGCTCGGTTAACACAGATACGCAGTATTTT,CASSVNTDTQYF
few,TRBV9,.,TRBJ2-3,TGTGCCAGCAGCGTAGGTCCAGTGACAACCGCACGAGATACGCAGTATTTT,CASSVGPVTTARDTQYF
few,TRBV28,.,TRBJ2-1,TGTGCCAGCAGTTTTATTCGCGGACAGGGAGGGTATGAGCAGTTCTTC,CASSFIRGQGGYEQFF
few,TRBV4-2,.,TRBJ1-2,TGTGCCAGCAGCCAAGGAGTTGAGAGGGTTAACTATGGCTACACCTTC,CASSQGVERVNYGYTF
few,TRBV29-1,.,TRBJ1-2,TGCAGCGTCTGGACGGGGGGCGGCTACACCTTC,CSVWTGGGYTF
.,TRBV7-9,TRBD1,TRBJ1-2,TGTGCCAGCAGGACGACAGGGGACTATGGCTACACCTTC,CASRTTGDYGYTF
few,TRBV6-5,.,TRBJ1-5,TGTGCCAGCAGTTACCGACCTATCACAGGGAGGGACGCGCATTTT,CASSYRPITGRDAHF
few,TRBV15,.,TRBJ1-5,TGTGCCACCAGCAGCGGGATGGATCAGCCCCAGCATTTT,CATSSGMDQPQHF
many,TRBV2,.,TRBJ2-6,TGTGCCAGCAGTCCCGACAGCAACTCTGGGGCCAACGTCCTGACTTTC,CASSPDSNSGANVLTF
few,TRBV6-6,.,TRBJ1-1,TGTGCCAGCAGTTACTCGCAGGGTTTCGCTGAAGCTTTCTTT,CASSYSQGFAEAFF
.,TRBV2,.,TRBJ2-2,TGTGCCAGCGCCGGGCGGGGTCTCGGCACCGGGGAGCTGTTTTTT,CASAGRGLGTGELFF
.,TRBV29-1,TRBD2,TRBJ2-1,TGCAGCGGCCAGCGGGGCGGGGGGAGCTCCTACAATGAGCAGTTCTTC,CSGQRGGGSSYNEQFF
.,TRBV10-1,TRBD1,TRBJ2-7,TGCGCCAGCAGTGATCCGGGACAGAAAGAGCAGTACTTC,CASSDPGQKEQYF
.,TRBV7-2,.,TRBJ2-5,TGTGCCAGCAGCTTAGGGAGGGCACTCCAAGAGACCCAGTACTTC,CASSLGRALQETQYF